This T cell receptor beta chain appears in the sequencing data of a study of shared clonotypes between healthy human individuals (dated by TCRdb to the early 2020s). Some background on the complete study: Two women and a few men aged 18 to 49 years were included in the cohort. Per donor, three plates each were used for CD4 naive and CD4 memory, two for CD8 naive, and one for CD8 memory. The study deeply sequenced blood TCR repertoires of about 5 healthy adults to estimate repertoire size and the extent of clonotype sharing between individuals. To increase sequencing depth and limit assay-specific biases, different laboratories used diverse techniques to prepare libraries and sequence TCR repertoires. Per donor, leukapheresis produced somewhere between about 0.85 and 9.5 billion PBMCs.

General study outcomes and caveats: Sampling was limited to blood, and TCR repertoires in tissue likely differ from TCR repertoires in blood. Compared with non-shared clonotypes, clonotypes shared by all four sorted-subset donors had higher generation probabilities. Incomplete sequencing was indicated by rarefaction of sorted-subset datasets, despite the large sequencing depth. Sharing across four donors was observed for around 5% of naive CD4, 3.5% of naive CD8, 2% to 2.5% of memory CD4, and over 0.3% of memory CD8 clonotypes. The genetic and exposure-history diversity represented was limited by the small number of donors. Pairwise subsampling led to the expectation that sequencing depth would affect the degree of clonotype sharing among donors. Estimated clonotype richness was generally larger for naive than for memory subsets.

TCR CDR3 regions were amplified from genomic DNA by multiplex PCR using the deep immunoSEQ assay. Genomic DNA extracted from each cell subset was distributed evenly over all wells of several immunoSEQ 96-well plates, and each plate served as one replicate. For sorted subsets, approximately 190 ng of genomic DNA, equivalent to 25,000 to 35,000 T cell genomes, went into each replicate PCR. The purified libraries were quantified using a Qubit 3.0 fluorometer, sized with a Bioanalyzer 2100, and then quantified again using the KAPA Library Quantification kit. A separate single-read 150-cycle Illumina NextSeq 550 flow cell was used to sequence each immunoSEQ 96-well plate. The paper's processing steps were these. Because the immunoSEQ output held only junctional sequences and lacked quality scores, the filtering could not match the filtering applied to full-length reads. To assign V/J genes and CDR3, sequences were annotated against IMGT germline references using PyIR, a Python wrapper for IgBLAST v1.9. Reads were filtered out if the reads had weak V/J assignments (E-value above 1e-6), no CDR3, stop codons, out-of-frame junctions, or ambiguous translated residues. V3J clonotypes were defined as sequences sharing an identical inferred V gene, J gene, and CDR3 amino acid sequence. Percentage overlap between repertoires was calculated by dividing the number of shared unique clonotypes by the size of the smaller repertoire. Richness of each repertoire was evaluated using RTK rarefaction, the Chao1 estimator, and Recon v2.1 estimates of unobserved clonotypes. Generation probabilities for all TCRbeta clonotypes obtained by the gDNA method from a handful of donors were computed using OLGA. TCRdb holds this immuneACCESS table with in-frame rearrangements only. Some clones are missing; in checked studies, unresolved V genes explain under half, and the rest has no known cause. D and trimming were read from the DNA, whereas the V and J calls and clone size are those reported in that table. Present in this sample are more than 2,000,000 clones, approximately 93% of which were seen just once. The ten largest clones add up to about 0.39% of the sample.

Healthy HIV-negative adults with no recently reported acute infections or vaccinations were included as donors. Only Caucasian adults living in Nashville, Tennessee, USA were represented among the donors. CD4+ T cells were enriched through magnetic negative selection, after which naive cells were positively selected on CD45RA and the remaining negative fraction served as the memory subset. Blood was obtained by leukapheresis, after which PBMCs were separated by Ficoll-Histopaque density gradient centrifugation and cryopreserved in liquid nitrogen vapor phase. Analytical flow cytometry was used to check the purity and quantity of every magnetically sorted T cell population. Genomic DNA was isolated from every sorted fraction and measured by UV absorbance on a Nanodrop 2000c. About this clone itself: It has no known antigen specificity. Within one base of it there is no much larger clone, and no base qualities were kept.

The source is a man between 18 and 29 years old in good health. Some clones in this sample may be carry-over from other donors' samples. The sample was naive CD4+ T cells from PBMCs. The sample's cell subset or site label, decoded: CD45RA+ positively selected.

Here is the DNA: TGTGCCAGCAGATATTCGAACACCGGGGAGCTGTTTTTT. It translates as CASRYSNTGELFF. In this chain, TRBV28 is recombined with TRBJ2-2; no D gene can be assigned with confidence. The CDR3 contains 13 residues, cysteine and phenylalanine counted. Just the 39-base CDR3 DNA is kept, in frame starting at base 1. Looking up the germline V gene yields CDR1 MDHEN and CDR2 SYDVKM. Relative to germline, V is 6 bases shorter and J is 0 bases shorter, with 5 bases between their ends.